This T cell receptor (beta chain) is drawn from a study of regulatory T cells in long-lasting Graves disease (dated by TCRdb to about 2021). General notes on the study: In the newly diagnosed Graves' disease group, patients had been taking antithyroid drugs for less than 3 months. Patients with persistent Graves' disease were compared with patients with newly diagnosed Graves' disease using TCR sequencing and RNA sequencing of peripheral blood. The study took place in China and was registered as a clinical trial. A total of 35 or so samples were covered by TCR sequencing, comprising approximately 13 persistent and around 20 newly diagnosed Graves' disease patients.

Comment on this clonotype: This clone's antigen is unknown. Base qualities are not at hand, and no much larger clone is one base apart.

Taken with the paper, the label for time point translates to: newly diagnosed GD, antithyroid drugs for less than 3 months. RNA was extracted from PBMCs in TRIzol for both TCR sequencing and RNA sequencing. Graves' disease was diagnosed according to American Thyroid Association guidelines. Patients were recruited from an endocrinology department in Xi'an, China. Each patient gave approximately 10 milliliters of peripheral blood, collected in an EDTA anticoagulant tube. Ficoll Paque Plus density gradient separation was used to isolate PBMCs, and no further T cell sorting was done. RNA quality was checked with an Agilent 2100 Bioanalyzer and agarose gel, and concentration with a NanoDrop 2000. Per the germline V gene, KGHDR is the CDR1 and SFDVKD is the CDR2. V has 2 bases trimmed and J has 2 bases trimmed; junction bases matching no gene number 11. From the cysteine through the phenylalanine, the CDR3 covers 18 amino acids. The read is trimmed to its CDR3 DNA, 54 bases read in frame from base 1.

Libraries came from multiplex PCR. This sample was sequenced with an Illumina HiSeq 4000. CDR3 regions were amplified by Arm-PCR with iRepertoire HTBI primers to construct TCR beta libraries. Before sequencing, the PCR products underwent gel purification. As for the original processing: Across samples, 60 to 75 TRBV and 15 or so TRBJ segments were identified and used for gene usage analysis of CDR3 amino acid clonotypes. COPE and FqMerger were used to merge filtered high-quality paired reads into contigs. Contigs were aligned with BLAST to IMGT TRBV, TRBD and TRBJ reference genes, and CDR3 was defined per IMGT. Any clonotype with a frequency above 0.1% was counted as a highly expanded clone. Shannon entropy was used to measure repertoire diversity, and the Gini coefficient was used to measure V-J evenness. A clonotype was considered public if more than one individual shared it. Using fastp at Q25 and MiXCR, TCRdb reprocessed the public reads and kept productive beta chains. Every CDR3 protein is listed once, alongside the most common genes and DNA of its rows. TCRdb assigned the V and J calls; the authors' analysis was not used. The sample records a few hundred thousand distinct CDR3 sequences, roughly 12% of which are singletons. Over 15% of the sample comes from the top ten.

What the study reported, not specific to this receptor: Only peripheral blood was studied, because thyroid tissue, the primary lesion, was inaccessible. Compared with newly diagnosed patients, persistent Graves' disease patients had lower TCR Shannon entropy and fewer highly expanded clones, which suggests clonal expansion. The small sample size was acknowledged by the authors as a limitation that may reduce accuracy. Sequencing and analysis were restricted to the TCR beta chain. Persistent disease showed preferential use of TRBV28, TRBJ1-2 and TRBJ2-5, whereas newly diagnosed disease favored TRBV20-1 and TRBJ2-1. More public clonotypes were shared among persistent patients (fewer than 3,000) than among newly diagnosed patients (966).

This same sample was also taken into another study, of T cells in Graves' hyperthyroidism and ophthalmopathy. The other study reports the following: Stable Graves' hyperthyroidism was defined as no progression to ophthalmopathy during 18 months of follow-up. Hyperthyroidism patients were aged 18 to 65 years and newly diagnosed, with disease duration of less than 2 months. The study excluded patients with uncontrolled infections, other autoimmune diseases, pregnancy or lactation. Diagnoses relied on clinical symptoms, serum thyroxine and TRAb, thyroid ultrasound and orbital computed tomography. The first round of RT-PCR for the TCR CDR3 was performed with the HTBI primer set and the Qiagen OneStep RT-PCR kit. Most expanded thyroid clonotypes (frequency above 0.001) were also detected in blood, suggesting blood repertoires may reflect thyroid immune responses. Ophthalmopathy was separated from stable hyperthyroidism by a 13 V-J signature model, with over 85% sensitivity and about 81% specificity obtained in cross-validation and 80%/75% obtained in testing. In validation, progression to ophthalmopathy was predicted by the model with 70.59% sensitivity and 72.22% specificity, a median of about 6.8 months before onset. A discovery cohort of 95 to 100 patients, 43 with Graves' ophthalmopathy and about 60 with stable Graves' hyperthyroidism, was used to find distinguishing TCR V-J signatures. An independent validation cohort of under 20 hyperthyroidism patients and 17 patients who later progressed to ophthalmopathy tested prospective prediction of ophthalmopathy. The roughly 91 discovery patients were randomly divided into training and test sets at a 7:3 ratio. In about six Graves' hyperthyroidism patients, the study also compared T-cell repertoires from thyroid tissue with T-cell repertoires from blood. After blood sampling, hyperthyroidism patients were treated with methimazole at a starting dose of 30 mg daily, and ophthalmopathy patients were treated with high-dose intravenous methylprednisolone. Libraries were constructed in a second round of multiplex PCR, after which size selection and purification were performed. Paired-end sequencing of the libraries was performed with 100 bp reads on an Illumina HiSeq2000. SOAPnuke was used to process the raw data, removing reads that contained adapters or uncalled bases, had a mean Phred below 15, or lacked an exact match to the constant primer or identifier. COPE v1.2.5 was used to merge the high-quality paired reads, and each unique nucleotide sequence was defined as a clonotype. MiTCR v1.1 was used to align clonotypes to the IMGT TRBV, TRBD and TRBJ reference segments. Analysis was restricted to V-J combinations with a frequency above 0.0001, which covered 99.2% of repertoires. The TCS score was defined as F50 (clonal expansion) divided by E x V (chaos), with BLOSUM62-based TCRdist calculated between CDR3 peptides within each V-J. Welch's t-statistics and random forest reduced 500 to 650 V-J features to about 12, which were used in a naive Bayes classifier (R e1071). No statistical method was used to fix the sample size in advance, and group allocation was not hidden from the investigators. The paper reports TCR Vbeta CDR3 sequencing of over 120 peripheral blood samples: 40 or so ophthalmopathy, fewer than 80 hyperthyroidism and roughly 17 progressor patients.

The chain employs TRBV24-1 and TRBJ2-1; 7 central nucleotides agree with TRBD2. This clonotype was sampled from a woman aged 18-29 years with Graves disease. Donor details come from another sample of the same person, matched by shared clones. The input for sequencing was peripheral blood mononuclear cells (PBMCs), taken at new diagnosis, from a patient treated with antithyroid drugs. The bases are TGTGCCACCAGTGATTCCGCACACAGCGGGGATGCCTACAATGAGCAGTTCTTC. Translation gives CATSDSAHSGDAYNEQFF.